This T cell receptor beta chain was observed in a study of siplizumab effects on memory and regulatory T cells (dated by TCRdb to the late 2010s). General notes on the study: The effect of the anti-CD2 antibody siplizumab on alloreactive T-cell subsets was examined in allogeneic mixed lymphocyte reactions constructed from human PBMCs.

About this clone itself: The antigen it binds to is not known. Per-nucleotide qualities are absent, and no much larger clonotype sits a single base away.

The germline V gene encodes CDR1 MNHEY and CDR2 SMNVEV (reference sequence). Cut back by 4 bases and 2 bases, the V and J ends lie 14 bases apart. The CDR3 measures 15 amino acids from cysteine to phenylalanine. Only CDR3 DNA is held: 45 bases, read in frame from base 1. What the study reported, not specific to this receptor: Because sequences below about 10^-5 frequency were poorly captured, only a minor fraction of alloreactive clones could be mapped to unstimulated subsets. Among mappable alloreactive CD4+ clones, the Treg-derived fraction averaged about 70% with siplizumab versus roughly 30% in control reactions. The cumulative frequency of alloreactive sequences traceable to unstimulated CD4+ memory T cells was significantly reduced by siplizumab. Roughly 80-97% of proliferating CD4+ or CD8+ clones could not be assigned a naive or memory phenotype. The suppressive function of proliferating Tregs from siplizumab cultures was not functionally confirmed. Unstimulated naive T cells appeared to be more diverse than memory T cells, and naive cells seemed to make a substantial contribution to the alloresponse.

Library construction relied on the immunoSEQ multiplex PCR assay. Around 9.9 x 10^4 TCR templates per sample were assayed by the deep sequencing platform. Genomic DNA extracted from sorted T cells was the material used for TCRbeta CDR3 sequencing. The original methods were these. The R programming language was used for clonal analysis of the TCRbeta CDR3 data. Alloreactive CD4+ and CD8+ clones were identified by comparing unstimulated samples to CFSE-low samples taken after the reaction. Regulatory or non-regulatory origin of alloreactive CD4+ clones was assigned by matching sequences to the sorted unstimulated Treg and non-Treg repertoires. Held by TCRdb, this immuneACCESS table contains in-frame sequences only and omits some clones. Under half of the omission traces to an unresolved V gene where checked; the cause of the rest is unknown. V, J and clone size are taken as reported in that table, and D and trimming were inferred from the DNA itself. The sample yields 90,000 to 120,000 clones; over 85% were counted once. The ten largest make up 0.62% of the sample.

TCRbeta CDR3 sequencing was performed on sorted unstimulated T cells and on proliferating T cells recovered from mixed lymphocyte reactions. Fresh whole blood from ten HLA-typed healthy donors served as the source for isolating PBMCs. To map where alloreactive clones came from, CD4+ regulatory T cells in the unstimulated state were FACS-sorted. Material: Tregs sorted from blood. The chain is encoded by TRBV27 joined to TRBJ1-2; the D segment could be TRBD1, given 5 matching bases. The origin of this receptor is a human donor in good health. The bases read TGTGCCAGCAGTTCCCCCGGGACTTTCAACTATGGCTACACCTTC. Its translation reads: CASSSPGTFNYGYTF.